The next 32 T cell receptor beta chains were all read from a single sample in a study of T-cell reconstitution after alpha-beta-depleted transplantation in children. Preparation of the TCRbeta library involved a method that used unique molecular identifiers. TCRdb recomputed calls from the PCR reads with MiXCR, one row per CDR3 protein. The data show approximately 520,000 distinct CDR3 sequences, 10% to 12% seen once. The sequencing here drew on PBMCs, mostly from graft donor cells, taken 180 days after TCRalphabeta/CD19-depleted stem cell transplant. The receptor source for this set is a female patient aged 2-10 years who had a stem cell transplant for aplastic anemia, so the T cells may come from the graft donor.

CDR3 bases: TGTGCCACCCATGCTAGCTTTTCGGAGACCCAGTACTTC. Its protein product is CATHASFSETQYF. The V call is TRBV27, the J call TRBJ2-5; D perhaps matches TRBD2 (5 bases). Deletions cut 10 bases from V and 5 bases from J, with 17 bases between. Per the germline V gene, CDR1 is MNHEY and CDR2 is SMNVEV (reference sequence). The CDR3 covers 13 residues.

The chain carries TRBV11-2 and TRBJ2-5, with TRBD1 matching 8 bases. With 5 bases clipped from V and 4 bases from J, the junction kept 12 bases outside the gene matches. This CDR3 comprises 16 residues. From germline, CDR1 is SGHAT and CDR2 FQNNGV. In DNA form, the CDR3 reads TGTGCCAGCAGCCCCAGACAGGGGACGGGGGCAGAGACCCAGTACTTC. Translated, it gives CASSPRQGTGAETQYF.

The chain combines TRBV7-9 with TRBJ2-7, with 11 bases that match TRBD1. CDR1 and CDR2 from the germline V gene are SEHNR and FQNEAQ (reference sequence). Trimming removed 5 bases from V and 6 bases from J; junction bases left unmatched: 12. CDR3 size: 16 residues. CDR3 DNA: TGTGCCAGCAGCACCGGGACAGGGGGGATTATAGGCGAGCAGTACTTC. As protein: CASSTGTGGIIGEQYF.

At least ten counts were recorded for this clonotype. The chain uses TRBV3-1 and TRBJ2-1; D is perhaps TRBD2 (5 bases). CDR1 and CDR2 from the germline V gene are LGHDT and YNNKEL (reference sequence). V was clipped by 0 bases and J by 5 bases, with 8 bases between them. The CDR3 sequence is 14 residues long. CDR3 bases: TGTGCCAGCAGCCAAGATCGGGAACACAATGAGCAGTTCTTC. Protein product: CASSQDREHNEQFF.

In its sample, this clonotype was seen a few times. This rearrangement joins TRBV4-3 to TRBJ2-2; D may be TRBD2 (6 bases). Germline lookup yields CDR1 LGHNA and CDR2 YSLEER. The length of the CDR3 is 18 residues. Trimming stripped 0 bases from V and 1 base from J, with 15 bases between. CDR3 sequence: CASSQDGLEGGNTGELFF. CDR3 in DNA: TGCGCCAGCAGCCAAGACGGCTTGGAGGGAGGGAACACCGGGGAGCTGTTTTTT.

The V call is TRBV27, the J call TRBJ2-1; D ambiguous. V shed 3 bases and J shed 2 bases, with 11 bases lying between them. From germline, CDR1 is MNHEY and CDR2 SMNVEV (reference sequence). This CDR3 is built from 15 residues. CDR3 in DNA: TGTGCCAGCAGTTTTTTTAGTAGGGCCTACAATGAGCAGTTCTTC. Translation: CASSFFSRAYNEQFF.

The chain uses TRBV19 and TRBJ2-7, with 11 bases that match TRBD1. Trimming removed 6 bases from V and 5 bases from J; junction bases left unmatched: 6. CDR1 and CDR2 (germline): LNHDA, SQIVND (reference sequence). This CDR3 is built from 14 residues. CDR3 nucleotide sequence: TGTGCCAGTAGGGTGGACAGGGGGCGAAACGAGCAGTACTTC. It yields the protein CASRVDRGRNEQYF.

The chain uses TRBV25-1 and TRBJ1-5; D possibly corresponds to TRBD1 (5 bases). Trimming removed 8 bases from V and 6 bases from J, with 14 bases in between. The CDR3 length is 13 residues. Germline assignment: CDR1 MGHDK and CDR2 SYGVNS. CDR3 coding DNA: TGTGCCAGCCGAGACAGTCTCATTCAGCCCCAGCATTTT. Amino acids: CASRDSLIQPQHF.

This clonotype has just a few counts. The J gene is TRBJ2-1, the V gene TRBV4-3; 8 nucleotides agree with TRBD2. CDR1 and CDR2 (germline): LGHNA, YSLEER. V trimming: 3 bases; J trimming: 4 bases; junction bases outside the gene matches: 5. The CDR3 covers 15 residues. The CDR3 sequence: CASSQWREEYNEQFF. CDR3 in DNA: TGCGCCAGCAGCCAGTGGCGGGAGGAGTACAATGAGCAGTTCTTC.

This clonotype was observed a few times. As DNA, the CDR3 is TGCAGTGTTTCACAGGGCCCGTCCTACGAGCAGTACTTC. Translated: CSVSQGPSYEQYF. The rearrangement joins TRBV20-1 to TRBJ2-7; TRBD1 might be the D (6 bases). Germline V gene data show CDR1 as DFQATT and CDR2 as SNEGSKA (reference sequence). This CDR3 has 13 residues. V was clipped by 7 bases and J by 1 base, with 14 bases between them.

This clonotype was observed a few times. The chain uses TRBV20-1 and TRBJ1-4, with a tentative D call TRBD1 (6 bases). The germline CDR1 and CDR2 sequences are DFQATT and SNEGSKA (reference sequence). Deletions cut 6 bases from V and 2 bases from J, with 16 bases between. The CDR3 loop spans 15 amino acids. The CDR3 bases are TGCAGTGCGTCGACAGGTCTTTCCACTAATGAAAAACTGTTTTTT. Translation gives CSASTGLSTNEKLFF.

This chain joins TRBV28 and TRBJ2-1, with 8 bases matching TRBD2. The CDR3 covers 15 residues. The V and J ends lost 6 bases and 2 bases, in that order; junction bases with no gene match: 6. CDR1 MDHEN and CDR2 SYDVKM come from the germline V gene. The CDR3 region has the DNA TGTGCCAGCAGACCTCTAGCGGGCGCCTACAATGAGCAGTTCTTC. It encodes CASRPLAGAYNEQFF.

In this sample, this clonotype turned up a few times. J is TRBJ2-7 and V is TRBV27, with D perhaps assigned TRBD1 or TRBD2 (6 bases each). Looked up from germline, CDR1 is MNHEY and CDR2 is SMNVEV (reference sequence). The CDR3 covers 15 residues. V lost 6 bases and J lost 2, with 17 bases in between. The CDR3 DNA reads as TGTGCCAGCAGCCGTACAGGGCGGAGGGCCTACGAGCAGTACGTC. It is translated as CASSRTGRRAYEQYV.

This clonotype was seen many times. This chain joins TRBV20-1 and TRBJ2-2; 8 bases align to TRBD1. With 3 bases clipped from V and 3 bases from J, the junction kept 6 bases outside the gene matches. CDR1 and CDR2 (germline): DFQATT, SNEGSKA (reference sequence). CDR3 length: 15 residues. CDR3 residues: CSARRQGRYTGELFF. The CDR3 nucleotides are TGCAGTGCTAGGAGACAGGGGAGGTACACCGGGGAGCTGTTTTTT.

This clonotype is a singleton in its sample. One end of the junction fails to match germline, which may point to a read error. The chain joins TRBV6-2 or TRBV6-3 to TRBJ1-2; 12 bases are a match to TRBD1. The CDR3 length is 18 residues. The germline V gene has CDR1 MNHEY and CDR2 SVGEGT. CDR3 bases: TGTACCAGCAGTTTACTATTCGGAGGGACAGGGGGCGACTATGGCTACACCTTC. Translation: CTSSLLFGGTGGDYGYTF.

This clonotype came up a few times. The chain carries TRBV7-9 and TRBJ1-5; D is ambiguous. Looked up from germline, CDR1 is SEHNR and CDR2 is FQNEAQ (reference sequence). V lost 4 bases and J lost 6, with 10 bases in between. This CDR3 has 13 amino acids. The CDR3 sequence is CASSSQSRQPQHF. In DNA form, the CDR3 reads TGTGCCAGCAGCTCACAGTCCCGTCAGCCCCAGCATTTT.

The chain uses TRBV6-5 and TRBJ1-6; 7 bases are a match to TRBD1. The CDR3 spans 16 residues. Trimming cost V 2 bases and J 5 bases; bases outside gene matches: 6. Looked up from germline, CDR1 is MNHEY and CDR2 is SVGAGI. The CDR3 DNA sequence: TGTGCCAGCAGTTACGCGTCGGGACAGAATAATTCACCCCTCCACTTT. This encodes CASSYASGQNNSPLHF.

This clonotype was recorded at least ten times. The chain carries TRBV11-2 and TRBJ2-3; D is ambiguous. Germline V gene lookup returns CDR1 SGHAT and CDR2 FQNNGV. V lost 0 bases and J 1 base, leaving 11 bases between the germline ends. The CDR3 loop spans 16 amino acids. The CDR3: CASSLDLGLGTDTQYF. DNA of the CDR3: TGTGCCAGCAGCTTAGATCTCGGGCTGGGCACAGATACGCAGTATTTT.

This clonotype was counted between two and nine times. This chain uses TRBV12-3 or TRBV12-4 with TRBJ1-4, with D possibly TRBD1 on 5 matching bases. V was pared by 3 bases and J by 4 bases, with 15 bases between. The CDR3 spans 16 residues. CDR3 protein: CASSFSATVDNEKLFF. Here the CDR3 DNA reads TGTGCCAGCAGTTTTTCGGCGACAGTGGATAATGAAAAACTGTTTTTT.

The rearrangement joins TRBV27 to TRBJ2-1; 7 bases match TRBD1. The CDR3 runs to 14 residues. V shed 6 bases, J shed 7 bases, and the junction held 9 bases outside the gene matches. Germline V gives CDR1 MNHEY, CDR2 SMNVEV (reference sequence). CDR3 nucleotides: TGTGCCAGCAGCGAGACAGGGCCTTGGAATGAGCAGTTCTTC. Its translation is CASSETGPWNEQFF.

This clonotype came up many times. V usage is TRBV12-3 or TRBV12-4 and J usage is TRBJ1-1, with D unresolved. The CDR3 runs 13 residues. V was pared by 5 bases and J by 6 bases, with 13 bases between. CDR3 nucleotides: TGTGCCAGCAGTCCTGAGGGTTTCTCTGAAGCTTTCTTT. Its translation: CASSPEGFSEAFF.

Only a few counts were recorded for this clonotype. The chain has TRBV6-1 and TRBJ1-5; 7 bases agree with TRBD1. Germline values: CDR1 MNHNS, CDR2 SASEGT. CDR3 length equals 15 residues. V lost 5 bases and J lost 2; bases outside the gene matches: 6. DNA for the CDR3: TGTGCCAGCAGTACAACAGGGGCCGGCAATCAGCCCCAGCATTTT. As protein: CASSTTGAGNQPQHF.

This clonotype occurred a few times. The V call is TRBV4-3, the J call TRBJ1-2; 9 bases match TRBD1. The ends lost 5 bases at V and 8 bases at J; junction bases unmatched: 15. This CDR3 contains 16 residues. CDR1 and CDR2 (germline): LGHNA, YSLEER. CDR3 in DNA: TGCGCCAGCAGCACCCTTGACGTACAGGGGGCGTTCGGCTACACCTTC. It codes for CASSTLDVQGAFGYTF.

This clonotype was picked up a small number of times. The chain employs TRBV7-6 and TRBJ2-2; 10 nucleotides match TRBD1. The CDR3 length is 16 residues. The germline gives CDR1 SGHVS, CDR2 FNYEAQ. J gave up 3 bases and V 2 bases, and 3 bases lay outside the gene matches. CDR3 coding DNA: TGTGCCAGCAGCTTATCCGGGACAGGGGACACCGGGGAGCTGTTTTTT. This gives the protein CASSLSGTGDTGELFF.

The chain links TRBV29-1 to TRBJ2-3, with D unclear. V lost 2 bases to trimming and J lost 0 bases, with 3 bases between them. Germline V gives CDR1 SQVTM, CDR2 ANQGSEA. The CDR3 is 12 amino acids. The DNA for the CDR3 is TGCAGCGTTGAAAGCAGCACAGATACGCAGTATTTT. It is translated as CSVESSTDTQYF.

This sequence joins TRBV7-2 and TRBJ1-1; possibly TRBD1 for D (6 bases). CDR1 is SGHTA, CDR2 FQGNSA, per germline. The CDR3 has 14 residues. V was pared by 8 bases and J by 10 bases, with 23 bases between. In DNA, the CDR3 is TGTGCCAGCCAACCGACCGGGACACCGCCTGGAGCTTTCTTT. It translates to CASQPTGTPPGAFF.

This chain joins TRBV6-4 and TRBJ2-5; D may be TRBD2 (6 bases). Per germline, CDR1 MRHNA and CDR2 SNTAGT. The CDR3 covers 14 residues. Trimming cost V 7 bases and J 5 bases, with 17 bases left between them. This CDR3 is CASTGIGGVETQYF. The CDR3 nucleotides are TGTGCCAGCACAGGGATCGGCGGGGTGGAGACCCAGTACTTC.

This clonotype was found a few times. This sequence joins TRBV5-1 and TRBJ2-2; no clear D gene. Germline V gene lookup returns CDR1 SGHRS and CDR2 YFSETQ. There are 14 residues in the CDR3. With 0 bases removed from V and 4 bases from J, the gap between germline ends came to 7 bases. The CDR3 DNA reads as TGCGCCAGCAGCTTGGCCGAGGTCACCGGGGAGCTGTTTTTT. It translates to CASSLAEVTGELFF.

V is TRBV20-1 and J is TRBJ2-5; TRBD1 is a possible D gene (5 bases). The CDR3 totals 12 residues. The V end lost 8 bases, the J end lost 5 bases, and 15 bases lay between the germline ends. Germline CDR1 reads DFQATT; CDR2 reads SNEGSKA (reference sequence). CDR3 bases: TGCAGTCGCTCCAGGGTTTGGGAGACCCAGTACTTC. It encodes CSRSRVWETQYF.

Only a few counts were recorded for this clonotype. DNA of the CDR3: TGTGCCACCAGCTGGGCGGGGAACGGGGCCAACGTCCTGACTTTC. Protein sequence: CATSWAGNGANVLTF. The chain joins TRBV15 to TRBJ2-6; a weak D match, TRBD2 (6 bases). Germline-derived CDR1 and CDR2 are LNHNV and YYDKDF (reference sequence). V was clipped by 5 bases and J by 4 bases, with 12 bases between them. The CDR3 is made up of 15 amino acids.

This clonotype has just a few counts. The chain employs TRBV7-2 and TRBJ2-3; no clear D gene. Trimming left V 4 bases short and J 0 bases short, with 11 bases between. Germline values: CDR1 SGHTA, CDR2 FQGNSA. The CDR3 has 15 residues. CDR3 amino acids: CASSSRFSSTDTQYF. The CDR3 DNA sequence: TGTGCCAGCAGCTCAAGGTTCTCTAGCACAGATACGCAGTATTTT.

V gene TRBV30 combines with J gene TRBJ2-5; no definite D call. This CDR3 contains 12 residues. Looked up from germline, CDR1 is GTSNPN and CDR2 is SVGIG (reference sequence). Deletions cut 0 bases from V and 5 bases from J, with 7 bases between. The CDR3 loop reads CAWSVLGETQYF. The CDR3 coding sequence is TGTGCCTGGAGTGTACTGGGGGAGACCCAGTACTTC.